This T cell receptor beta chain was sequenced for a study of somatic mutations in T cells in chronic GVHD (TCRdb year 2020). Isolated genomic DNA was used for TCRbeta deep sequencing. TCRbeta CDR3 sequencing and initial data processing were performed with the immunoSEQ assay as a commercial service. Concerning the study's data processing: Reads were demultiplexed, adapter and primer sequences removed, similar clones merged by frequency-ratio clustering, and V, D, J genes annotated with IMGT. Entries here come from immuneACCESS through TCRdb and include only in-frame sequences with V and J called. Some clones fail to appear in such tables; in the studies checked, an unresolved V gene covers under half of the shortfall, and the cause of the remainder is unknown. V, J and clone size derive from that table, while D and trimming were established from the DNA sequence. The sample has 11,000 to 15,000 clones on record, 78% of them singletons. About 30% of the sample rests with the top ten.

Points on this clone: This receptor's antigen is unknown. Per-base quality was not reported, and no clone a single base away is much larger than it.

CDR1 SNHLY and CDR2 FYNNEI were looked up in the germline V gene. Spanning cysteine to phenylalanine, the CDR3 consists of 14 amino acids. Only the CDR3 DNA stays, 42 bases, in frame from base 1. Cut back by 5 bases and 5 bases, the V and J ends lie 10 bases apart. Sorting staining used anti-CD3, anti-CD4, anti-CD8 and a Vbeta20 antibody from the IOTest Beta Mark kit on a FACSAria III, with purity above 98%. Mononuclear cells were isolated by Ficoll-Paque PLUS density gradient centrifugation from peripheral blood that had been collected in sodium heparin tubes. CD4+ Vbeta20+, CD4+ Vbeta20-, and CD8+ T cell fractions were FACS-sorted before TCRbeta deep sequencing.

What was sequenced was Vbeta20-negative CD4+ T cells from blood. Sample cell subset or site, as interpreted from the label and publication: CD4+ T cells sorted as TCR Vbeta20 negative by flow cytometry. Here the chain combines TRBV2 and TRBJ1-6, with the identity of the D gene unclear. The receptor was isolated from a male patient in his fifties with chronic graft-versus-host disease. Following a transplant, some T cells may be graft donor cells, not patient cells. CDR3 loop: CASSISTNNSPLHF. The nucleotides are TGTGCCAGCAGTATAAGCACGAATAATTCACCCCTCCACTTT.